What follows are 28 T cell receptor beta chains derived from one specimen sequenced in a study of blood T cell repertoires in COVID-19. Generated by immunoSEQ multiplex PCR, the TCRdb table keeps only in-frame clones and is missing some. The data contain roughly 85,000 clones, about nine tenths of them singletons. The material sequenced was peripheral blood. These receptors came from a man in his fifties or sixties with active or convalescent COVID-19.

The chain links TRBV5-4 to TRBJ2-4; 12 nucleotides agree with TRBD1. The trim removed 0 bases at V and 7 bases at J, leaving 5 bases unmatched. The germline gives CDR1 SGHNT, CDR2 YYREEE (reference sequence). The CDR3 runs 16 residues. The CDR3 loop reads CASSLGGQGARNIQYF. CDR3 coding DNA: TGTGCCAGCAGCTTGGGGGGACAGGGGGCGCGGAACATTCAGTACTTC.

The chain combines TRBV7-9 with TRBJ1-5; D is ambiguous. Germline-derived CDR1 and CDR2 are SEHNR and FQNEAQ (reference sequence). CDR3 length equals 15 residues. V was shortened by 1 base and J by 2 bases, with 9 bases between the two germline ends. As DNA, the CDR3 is TGTGCCAGCAGCTTAGAAGGACTAGGCAATCAGCCCCAGCATTTT. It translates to CASSLEGLGNQPQHF.

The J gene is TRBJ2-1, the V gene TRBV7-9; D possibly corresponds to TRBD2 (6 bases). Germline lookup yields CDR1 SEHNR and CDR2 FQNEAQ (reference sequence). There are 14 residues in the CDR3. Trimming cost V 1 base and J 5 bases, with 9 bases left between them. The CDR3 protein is CASSLGTNNNEQFF. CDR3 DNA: TGTGCCAGCAGCTTAGGGACTAATAACAATGAGCAGTTCTTC.

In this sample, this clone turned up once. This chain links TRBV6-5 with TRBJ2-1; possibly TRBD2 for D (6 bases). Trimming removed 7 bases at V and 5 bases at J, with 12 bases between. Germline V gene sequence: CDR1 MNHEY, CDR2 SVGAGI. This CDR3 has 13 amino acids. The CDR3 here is CASNRLDNNEQFF. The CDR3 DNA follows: TGTGCCAGCAATAGACTAGACAACAATGAGCAGTTCTTC.

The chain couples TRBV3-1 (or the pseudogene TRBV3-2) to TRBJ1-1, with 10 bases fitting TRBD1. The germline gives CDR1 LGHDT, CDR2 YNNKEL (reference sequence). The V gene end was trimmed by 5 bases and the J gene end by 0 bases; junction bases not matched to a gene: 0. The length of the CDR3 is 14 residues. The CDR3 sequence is CASSGQGVNTEAFF. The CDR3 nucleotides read TGTGCCAGCAGCGGACAGGGGGTGAACACTGAAGCTTTCTTT.

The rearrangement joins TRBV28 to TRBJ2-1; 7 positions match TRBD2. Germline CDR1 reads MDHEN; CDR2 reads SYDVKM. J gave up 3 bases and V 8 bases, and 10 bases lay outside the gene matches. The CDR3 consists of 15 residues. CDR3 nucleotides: TGTGCCAGCCAGCCTTGGGCTAGCGGCTACAATGAGCAGTTCTTC. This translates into CASQPWASGYNEQFF.

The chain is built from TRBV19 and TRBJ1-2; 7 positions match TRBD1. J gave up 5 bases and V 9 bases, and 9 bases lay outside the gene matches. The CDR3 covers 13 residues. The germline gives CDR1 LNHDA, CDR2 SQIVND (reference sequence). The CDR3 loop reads CASRQGVSYGYTF. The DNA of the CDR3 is TGTGCCAGCCGACAGGGCGTCTCATATGGCTACACCTTC.

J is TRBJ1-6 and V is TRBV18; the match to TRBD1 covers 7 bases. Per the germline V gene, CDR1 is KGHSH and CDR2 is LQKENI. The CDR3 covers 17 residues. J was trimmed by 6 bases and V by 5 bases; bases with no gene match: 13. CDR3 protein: CASSSESGQPRNSPLHF. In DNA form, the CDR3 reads TGTGCCAGCTCATCAGAATCGGGACAGCCACGTAATTCACCCCTCCACTTT.

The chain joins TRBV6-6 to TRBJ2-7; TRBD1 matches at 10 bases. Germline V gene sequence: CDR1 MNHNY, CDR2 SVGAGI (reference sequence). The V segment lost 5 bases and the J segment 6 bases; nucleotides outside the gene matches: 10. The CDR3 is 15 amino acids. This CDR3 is CASSKTGTGAFEQYF. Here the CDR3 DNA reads TGTGCCAGCAGTAAAACCGGGACAGGGGCCTTCGAGCAGTACTTC.

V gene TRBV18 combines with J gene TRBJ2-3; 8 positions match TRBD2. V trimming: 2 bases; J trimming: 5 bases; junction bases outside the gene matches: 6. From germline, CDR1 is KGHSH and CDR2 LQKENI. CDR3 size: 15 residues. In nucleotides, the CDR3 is TGTGCCAGCTCACCAGCAGCGGGAGTGCAAGATACGCAGTATTTT. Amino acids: CASSPAAGVQDTQYF.

CDR3 coding DNA: TGTGCCAGCAGCGTAGGCGAGTACTCTAACTATGGCTACACCTTC. It encodes CASSVGEYSNYGYTF. This rearrangement joins TRBV9 to TRBJ1-2; D is uncertain. Trimming removed 0 bases from V and 0 bases from J, with 9 bases in between. This CDR3 has 15 amino acids. Germline V gene sequence: CDR1 SGDLS, CDR2 YYNGEE. Using reference TRBV9 and TRBJ1-2 for the parts outside the CDR3, the full variable domain is DSGVTQTPKHLITATGQRVTLRCSPRSGDLSVYWYQQSLDQGLQFLIQYYNGEERAKGNILERFSAQQFPDLHSELNLSSLELGDSALYFCASSVGEYSNYGYTFGSGTRLTVV.

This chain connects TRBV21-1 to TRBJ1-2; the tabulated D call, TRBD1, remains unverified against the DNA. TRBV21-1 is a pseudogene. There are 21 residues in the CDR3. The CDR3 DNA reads TGTGCCAGCAGCAAAGCTCAGACAGGGATTTTGAATCGATCGGCTCCCTATGGCTACACCTTC. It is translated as CASSKAQTGILNRSAPYGYTF.

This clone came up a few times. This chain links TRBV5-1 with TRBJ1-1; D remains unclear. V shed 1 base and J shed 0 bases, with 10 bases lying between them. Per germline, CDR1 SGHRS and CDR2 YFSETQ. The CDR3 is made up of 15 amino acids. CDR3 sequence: CASSLFRNMNTEAFF. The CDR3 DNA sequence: TGCGCCAGCAGCTTGTTCAGGAACATGAACACTGAAGCTTTCTTT.

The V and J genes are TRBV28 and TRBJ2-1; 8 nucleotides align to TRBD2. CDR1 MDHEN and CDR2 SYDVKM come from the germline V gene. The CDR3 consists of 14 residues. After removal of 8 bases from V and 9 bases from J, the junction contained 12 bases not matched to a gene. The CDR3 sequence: CASVKEAGGREQFF. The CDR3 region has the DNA TGTGCCAGCGTAAAGGAGGCGGGAGGACGTGAGCAGTTCTTC.

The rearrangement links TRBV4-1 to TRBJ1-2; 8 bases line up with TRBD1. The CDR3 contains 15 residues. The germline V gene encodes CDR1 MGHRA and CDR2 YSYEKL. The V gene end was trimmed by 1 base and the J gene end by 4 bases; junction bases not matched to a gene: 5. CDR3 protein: CASSQAPGGAYGYTF. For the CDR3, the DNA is TGCGCCAGCAGCCAAGCCCCAGGGGGCGCCTATGGCTACACCTTC.

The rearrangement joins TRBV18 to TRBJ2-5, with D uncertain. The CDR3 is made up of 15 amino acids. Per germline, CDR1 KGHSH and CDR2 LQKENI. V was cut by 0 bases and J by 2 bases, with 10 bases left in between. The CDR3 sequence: CASSPPWAGQETQYF. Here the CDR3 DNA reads TGTGCCAGCTCACCACCGTGGGCAGGACAAGAGACCCAGTACTTC.

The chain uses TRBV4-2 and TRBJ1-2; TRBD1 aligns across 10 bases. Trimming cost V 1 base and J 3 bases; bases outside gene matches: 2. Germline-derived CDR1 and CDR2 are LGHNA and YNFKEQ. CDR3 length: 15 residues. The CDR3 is CASSQGQGADYGYTF. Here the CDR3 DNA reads TGTGCCAGCAGCCAAGGACAGGGGGCTGACTATGGCTACACCTTC.

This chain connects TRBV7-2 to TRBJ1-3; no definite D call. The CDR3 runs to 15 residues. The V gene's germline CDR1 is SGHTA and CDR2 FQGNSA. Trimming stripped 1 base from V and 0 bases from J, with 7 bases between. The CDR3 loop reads CASSLGQNSGNTIYF. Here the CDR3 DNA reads TGTGCCAGCAGCTTAGGTCAGAACTCTGGAAACACCATATATTTT.

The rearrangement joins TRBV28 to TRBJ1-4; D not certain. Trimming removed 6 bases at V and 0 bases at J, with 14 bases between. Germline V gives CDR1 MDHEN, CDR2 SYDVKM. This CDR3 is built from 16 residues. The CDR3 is CASSQYTGATNEKLFF. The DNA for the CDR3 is TGTGCCAGCAGCCAATATACGGGTGCAACTAATGAAAAACTGTTTTTT. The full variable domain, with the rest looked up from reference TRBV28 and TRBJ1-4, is DVKVTQSSRYLVKRTGEKVFLECVQDMDHENMFWYRQDPGLGLRLIYFSYDVKMKEKGDIPEGYSVSREKKERFSLILESASTNQTSMYLCASSQYTGATNEKLFFGSGTQLSVL.

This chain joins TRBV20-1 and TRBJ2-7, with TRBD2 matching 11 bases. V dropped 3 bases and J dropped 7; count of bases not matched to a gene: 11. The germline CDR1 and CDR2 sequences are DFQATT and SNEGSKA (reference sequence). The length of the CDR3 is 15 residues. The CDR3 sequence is CSASMVAGGPGEQYF. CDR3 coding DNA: TGCAGTGCTAGTATGGTAGCGGGAGGGCCGGGTGAGCAGTACTTC.

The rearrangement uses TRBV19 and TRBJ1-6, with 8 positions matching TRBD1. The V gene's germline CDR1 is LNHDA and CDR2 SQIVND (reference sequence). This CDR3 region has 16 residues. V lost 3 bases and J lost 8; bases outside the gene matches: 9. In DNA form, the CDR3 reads TGTGCCAGTAGTATTTCTTCAGGGGGCGTTCATTCACCCCTCCACTTT. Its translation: CASSISSGGVHSPLHF.

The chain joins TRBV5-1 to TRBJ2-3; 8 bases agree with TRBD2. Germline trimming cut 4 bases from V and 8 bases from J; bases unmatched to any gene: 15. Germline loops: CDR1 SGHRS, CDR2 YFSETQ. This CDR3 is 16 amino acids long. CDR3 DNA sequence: TGCGCCAGCAGCGCGCGGGGTAGCGGGGCCGGTCCTACGCAGTATTTT. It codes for CASSARGSGAGPTQYF. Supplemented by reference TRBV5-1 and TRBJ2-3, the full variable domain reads KAGVTQTPRYLIKTRGQQVTLSCSPISGHRSVSWYQQTPGQGLQFLFEYFSETQRNKGNFPGRFSGRQFSNSRSEMNVSTLELGDSALYLCASSARGSGAGPTQYFGPGTRLTVL.

The chain's CDR3 is CASSQDPVQPQHF. In DNA, the CDR3 is TGCGCCAGCAGCCAAGACCCTGTACAGCCCCAGCATTTT. The chain employs TRBV4-1 and TRBJ1-5; no definite D call. V lost 0 bases and J 7 bases, leaving 7 bases between the germline ends. This CDR3 has 13 residues. Germline V gene sequence: CDR1 MGHRA, CDR2 YSYEKL.

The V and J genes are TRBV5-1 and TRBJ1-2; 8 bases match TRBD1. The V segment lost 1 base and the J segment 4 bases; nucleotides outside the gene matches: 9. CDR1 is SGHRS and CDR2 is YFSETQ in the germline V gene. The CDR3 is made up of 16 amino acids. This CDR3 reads CASSLSLGQGSYGYTF. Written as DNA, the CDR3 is TGCGCCAGCAGCTTGAGCTTAGGACAGGGTAGCTATGGCTACACCTTC.

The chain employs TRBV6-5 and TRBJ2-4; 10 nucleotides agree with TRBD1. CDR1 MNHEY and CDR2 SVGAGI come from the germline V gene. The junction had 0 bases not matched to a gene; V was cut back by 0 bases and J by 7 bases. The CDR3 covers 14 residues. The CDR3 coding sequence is TGTGCCAGCAGTTACTCGGGACAGGGGAACATTCAGTACTTC. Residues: CASSYSGQGNIQYF.

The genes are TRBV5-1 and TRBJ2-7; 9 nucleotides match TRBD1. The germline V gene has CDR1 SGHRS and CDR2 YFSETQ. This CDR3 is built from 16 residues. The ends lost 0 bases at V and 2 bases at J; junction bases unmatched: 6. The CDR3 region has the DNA TGCGCCAGCAGCTTGGAAGGACAGGGGATCACCTACGAGCAGTACTTC. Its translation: CASSLEGQGITYEQYF. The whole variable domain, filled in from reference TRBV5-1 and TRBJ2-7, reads KAGVTQTPRYLIKTRGQQVTLSCSPISGHRSVSWYQQTPGQGLQFLFEYFSETQRNKGNFPGRFSGRQFSNSRSEMNVSTLELGDSALYLCASSLEGQGITYEQYFGPGTRLTVT.

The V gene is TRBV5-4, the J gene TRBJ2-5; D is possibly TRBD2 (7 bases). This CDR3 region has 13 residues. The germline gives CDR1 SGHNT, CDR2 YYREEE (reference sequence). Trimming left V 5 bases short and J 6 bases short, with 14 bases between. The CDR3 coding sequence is TGTGCCAGCAGTCCGGGGGGCGTGAAGACCCAGTACTTC. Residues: CASSPGGVKTQYF.

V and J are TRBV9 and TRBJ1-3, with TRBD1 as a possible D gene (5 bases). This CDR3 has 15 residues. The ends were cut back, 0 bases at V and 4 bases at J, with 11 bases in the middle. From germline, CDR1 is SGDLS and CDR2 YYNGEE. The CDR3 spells CASSVAGGNGNTIYF. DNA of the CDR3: TGTGCCAGCAGCGTAGCTGGGGGGAACGGAAACACCATATATTTT.